This TCR beta chain stems from a study of Graves' ophthalmopathy and Graves' hyperthyroidism. Points from the study as a whole: Detected in blood as well were most expanded thyroid clonotypes with frequency above 0.001.

The PBMCs had their origin in 10 ml of fresh peripheral blood. Many counts were recorded for this clonotype. Antigen unknown. As the template, RNA transcripts were used to amplify TCR beta CDR3 regions. RT-PCR with HTBI primers came first, then second-round multiplex PCR. TCRdb called the multiplex PCR reads again in MiXCR, with one record for every CDR3 protein. The sample comprises about 740,000 distinct CDR3 sequences, 40% of which are singletons, and 44% rests with the top ten. CDR1 is LNHDA, CDR2 SQIVND, per germline (reference sequence). The V end lost 6 bases, the J end lost 8 bases, and 16 bases lay between the germline ends. This CDR3 is built from 14 residues.

The chain carries TRBV19 and TRBJ1-4; D is ambiguous. The sequence was collected from an adult man with Graves' ophthalmopathy. Sequencing was done on a sample of peripheral blood. CDR3 protein: CASSLGTATEKLFF. CDR3 in DNA: TGTGCCAGTAGCCTCGGAACGGCCACGGAAAAACTGTTTTTT.